A single sample gave rise to the 14 T cell receptor beta chains below, sequenced in a study of memory CD4+ T cells and cytomegalovirus serostatus. The table came from immunoSEQ multiplex PCR; TCRdb's copy has only in-frame clones and leaves some out. The data show tens of thousands of clones, just over 75% seen once. Single viable CD3+CD4+CD8-CD45RO+ cells were sorted as the memory CD4+ T cells. Specimen: memory CD4+ T cells from blood. The receptors here all came from an adult in good health and CMV-seronegative.

The chain links TRBV2 to TRBJ1-2; TRBD1 is a possible D gene (6 bases). V was trimmed by 10 bases and J by 0 bases, leaving 9 bases between them. The germline V gene encodes CDR1 SNHLY and CDR2 FYNNEI. The CDR3 has 12 residues. The CDR3 coding sequence is TGTGCCATCGGGACATCTAACTATGGCTACACCTTC. Translated: CAIGTSNYGYTF.

The gene calls are TRBV20-1 and TRBJ1-1; 7 bases map to TRBD1. After removal of 3 bases from V and 7 bases from J, the junction contained 2 bases not matched to a gene. Germline lookup yields CDR1 DFQATT and CDR2 SNEGSKA (reference sequence). This CDR3 is 11 amino acids long. The CDR3 DNA reads as TGCAGTGCTAGGGGACAGTTTGAAGCTTTCTTT. Translating it yields CSARGQFEAFF.

V usage is TRBV28 and J usage is TRBJ2-3; 7 bases line up with TRBD2. The CDR3 has 16 amino acids. CDR1 and CDR2 (germline): MDHEN, SYDVKM. Unmatched junction bases numbered 7, after V lost 4 bases and J lost 0 bases. CDR3 protein: CASSYPGGTSTDTQYF. The CDR3 nucleotides are TGTGCCAGCAGTTATCCGGGGGGAACTAGCACAGATACGCAGTATTTT.

This chain links TRBV23-1 with TRBJ2-5, with D uncertain. TRBV23-1 is sorted into the ORF group, with uncertain function. The V gene lost 1 base and the J gene lost 2 bases, with 8 bases spanning the gap. The CDR3 extends over 14 amino acids. The CDR3 here is CASSQLMGQETQYF. CDR3 in DNA: TGCGCCAGCAGTCAATTGATGGGACAAGAGACCCAGTACTTC.

This clone showed up just once. The chain recombines TRBV19 with TRBJ2-2; TRBD2 agrees at 7 bases. The junction had 7 bases not matched to a gene; V was cut back by 5 bases and J by 7 bases. The CDR3 sequence is 14 residues long. CDR1 is LNHDA, CDR2 SQIVND, per germline (reference sequence). The CDR3 is CASSAAGLGGELFF. CDR3 DNA: TGTGCCAGTAGTGCAGCGGGGTTGGGCGGGGAGCTGTTTTTT. Together with reference TRBV19 and TRBJ2-2, the CDR3 gives the full variable domain: DGGITQSPKYLFRKEGQNVTLSCEQNLNHDAMYWYRQDPGQGLRLIYYSQIVNDFQKGDIAEGYSVSREKKESFPLTVTSAQKNPTAFYLCASSAAGLGGELFFGEGSRLTVL.

This chain joins TRBV28 and TRBJ2-7; no clear D gene. Germline CDR1 is MDHEN and CDR2 is SYDVKM. Trimming left V 3 bases short and J 4 bases short, with 7 bases between. The CDR3 loop spans 12 amino acids. In DNA form, the CDR3 reads TGTGCCAGCAGTTTGCCTCGGTACGAGCAGTACTTC. Encoded protein: CASSLPRYEQYF.

This clone was recorded a few times. The chain employs TRBV30 and TRBJ1-5; D gene unclear. Trimming removed 2 bases at V and 5 bases at J, with 7 bases between. CDR3 size: 12 residues. Germline lookup yields CDR1 GTSNPN and CDR2 SVGIG (reference sequence). The CDR3 coding sequence is TGTGCCTGGAGTCCCAGCGATCAGCCCCAGCATTTT. Its translation: CAWSPSDQPQHF.

The chain is built from TRBV21-1 and TRBJ2-1; TRBD1, the D gene given by the table, was not confirmed from the DNA. TRBV21-1 is noted as a pseudogene. CDR3 length: 16 amino acids. As DNA, the CDR3 is TGTGCCAGCAGCAACAATGGGAAGGGGGCCTACAATGAGCAGTTCTTC. Translated, it gives CASSNNGKGAYNEQFF.

For the CDR3, the DNA is TGCGCCAGCAGCCAAGACCTCCAGGGGAGGGGTGAAAAACTGTTTTTT. It is translated as CASSQDLQGRGEKLFF. The V call is TRBV4-3, the J call TRBJ1-4; a possible D gene is TRBD1 (6 bases). Germline values: CDR1 LGHNA, CDR2 YSLEER. The CDR3 spans 16 residues. V was cut by 0 bases and J by 7 bases, with 15 bases left in between.

The V call is TRBV28, the J call TRBJ2-5, with a possible D match to TRBD2 (7 bases). Germline V gene data show CDR1 as MDHEN and CDR2 as SYDVKM. The CDR3 is made up of 15 amino acids. V was trimmed by 6 bases and J by 2 bases, leaving 16 bases between them. CDR3 sequence (DNA): TGTGCCAGCAGCCCCGGGGGGCGGATACAAGAGACCCAGTACTTC. It encodes CASSPGGRIQETQYF.

In its sample, this clone was seen a few times. A read error may account for a junction end that differs from germline. V and J are TRBV28 and TRBJ2-1, with 8 bases lining up with TRBD1. This CDR3 region has 12 residues. Per the germline V gene, CDR1 is MDHEN and CDR2 is SYDVKM. The CDR3: CASRIGQGPSLF. DNA for the CDR3: TGTGCCAGCAGGATCGGACAGGGCCCTTCTCTCTTC.

V and J are TRBV19 and TRBJ1-5; TRBD1 is a possible D gene (6 bases). The CDR3 has 14 residues. Trimming took off 10 bases at V and 1 base at J, with 14 bases between the two ends. Germline V gene sequence: CDR1 LNHDA, CDR2 SQIVND (reference sequence). DNA for the CDR3: TGTGCCACTGAAGGGGGGTGGAGCAATCAGCCCCAGCATTTT. Encoded protein: CATEGGWSNQPQHF. Full variable domain (missing parts from reference TRBV19 and TRBJ1-5): DGGITQSPKYLFRKEGQNVTLSCEQNLNHDAMYWYRQDPGQGLRLIYYSQIVNDFQKGDIAEGYSVSREKKESFPLTVTSAQKNPTAFYLCATEGGWSNQPQHFGDGTRLSIL.

The CDR3 sequence is CASSQERGLVAYF. The DNA for the CDR3 is TGTGCCAGCAGCCAAGAGAGGGGACTAGTTGCGTATTTT. The chain recombines TRBV4-2 with TRBJ2-3, with 8 bases that match TRBD2. The CDR3 has 13 residues. The germline gives CDR1 LGHNA, CDR2 YNFKEQ. V was clipped by 0 bases and J by 14 bases; unmatched bases: 7.

V is TRBV7-8 and J is TRBJ1-3; weak D call: TRBD1 (6 bases). Deletions cut 4 bases from V and 8 bases from J, with 15 bases between. Per germline, CDR1 SGHVS and CDR2 FQNEAQ. The CDR3 runs 14 residues. The CDR3 DNA is TGTGCCAGCAGCTCCCAGATCTCAGGGGACACCATATATTTT. Translating it yields CASSSQISGDTIYF.